This TCR beta chain emerged from a study of shared clonotypes between healthy human individuals (dated by TCRdb to 2018 to 2020). General notes on the study: The cohort comprised a couple of women and a few men aged 18 to 49 years. For each donor, CD4 naive and CD4 memory were each given three plates, CD8 naive was given two plates, and CD8 memory was given one plate. To increase sequencing depth and limit assay-specific biases, different laboratories used diverse techniques to prepare libraries and sequence TCR repertoires. Per donor, leukapheresis produced somewhere between about 0.9 and 9.5 billion PBMCs. To estimate repertoire size and how much clonotype sharing occurs between individuals, the study deeply sequenced the blood TCR repertoires of roughly 5 healthy adults.

Comments on this clone: No cognate antigen has been identified for it. No much larger clone exists at a distance of one base, and base qualities are not known.

Using the deep immunoSEQ assay, TCR CDR3 regions were amplified from genomic DNA by multiplex PCR. Extracted genomic DNA from each cell subset was distributed evenly across all wells of several immunoSEQ 96-well plates, and each plate was treated as a replicate. For sorted subsets, each replicate PCR was loaded with around 220 ng genomic DNA, equivalent to roughly 30,000 T cell genomes. The purified libraries were quantified using a Qubit 3.0 fluorometer, sized with a Bioanalyzer 2100, and then quantified again using the KAPA Library Quantification kit. Every immunoSEQ 96-well plate was sequenced on a dedicated single-read 150-cycle Illumina NextSeq 550 flow cell. For the original study's pipeline: Because the immunoSEQ output included only junctional sequences and no quality scores, the filtering could not be the same as the filtering used for full-length reads. To assign V/J genes and CDR3, sequences were annotated against IMGT germline references using PyIR, a Python wrapper for IgBLAST v1.9. Reads were filtered out if the reads had weak V/J assignments (E-value above 1e-6), no CDR3, stop codons, out-of-frame junctions, or ambiguous translated residues. A V3J clonotype was defined by an identical inferred V gene, J gene, and CDR3 amino acid sequence. Percentage overlap between repertoires was computed as shared unique clonotypes divided by the size of the smaller repertoire. Richness of each repertoire was evaluated using RTK rarefaction, the Chao1 estimator, and Recon v2.1 estimates of unobserved clonotypes. OLGA was used to compute generation probabilities for all TCRbeta clonotypes that the gDNA method yielded from a few donors. As stored in TCRdb, this immuneACCESS dataset retains in-frame rearrangements with V and J assigned. A fraction of the clones does not appear; measured against another copy, unresolved V genes explain less than half of the discrepancy, and the remainder lacks a known reason. That table gives V, J and clone size, and the DNA gave D and trimming. Counted in this sample were 2 million to 2.5 million clones; almost 96% of them appeared once. The ten most abundant clones make up roughly 0.13% of the sample.

Overall study results and their limits: Sampling was restricted to blood, and TCR repertoires in tissues likely differ from the TCR repertoires found in blood. Even with the large sequencing depth, rarefaction of the sorted-subset datasets indicated that sequencing was incomplete. Roughly 5% of naive CD4, roughly 3.5% of naive CD8, 2.3% of memory CD4, and about 0.4% of memory CD8 clonotypes were shared across several donors. Based on pairwise subsampling, the degree of clonotype sharing among donors was expected to be affected by sequencing depth. The small number of donors limited the genetic and exposure-history diversity represented. Clonotypes shared by all four sorted-subset donors showed higher generation probabilities than non-shared clonotypes. Estimated clonotype richness was generally larger for naive than for memory subsets.

The donors were healthy, HIV-negative adults with no recently reported acute infections or vaccinations. Only Caucasian adults living in Nashville, Tennessee, USA were represented among the donors. CD4+ T cells were enriched through magnetic negative selection, after which naive cells were positively selected on CD45RA and the remaining negative fraction served as the memory subset. After blood collection by leukapheresis, PBMCs were isolated using Ficoll-Histopaque density gradient centrifugation and then cryopreserved in the vapor phase of liquid nitrogen. Purity and quantity of every magnetically sorted T cell population were checked by analytical flow cytometry. Genomic DNA was isolated from each sorted fraction and quantified by UV absorbance on a Nanodrop 2000c. The germline V end is reduced by 4 bases and the J end by 7 bases; junction bases left unmatched: 13. Inclusive of the bounding cysteine and phenylalanine, the CDR3 is 16 residues long. The DNA shown is the 48-base CDR3, in frame from base 1. CDR1 and CDR2 (SGHTA, FQGNSA) derive from the germline V gene.

Sample: naive CD4+ T cells sorted from blood. Sample cell subset or site, as interpreted from the label and publication: CD45RA+ positively selected. The TCR was taken from a man aged 18 to 29 in good health. The receptor chain draws on TRBV7-2 and TRBJ2-7, and 10 junction bases match TRBD2. The CDR3 here reads CASSYPSGRAREEQYF. The nucleotide sequence reads TGTGCCAGCAGCTACCCGAGCGGGAGGGCCAGAGAGGAGCAGTACTTC.